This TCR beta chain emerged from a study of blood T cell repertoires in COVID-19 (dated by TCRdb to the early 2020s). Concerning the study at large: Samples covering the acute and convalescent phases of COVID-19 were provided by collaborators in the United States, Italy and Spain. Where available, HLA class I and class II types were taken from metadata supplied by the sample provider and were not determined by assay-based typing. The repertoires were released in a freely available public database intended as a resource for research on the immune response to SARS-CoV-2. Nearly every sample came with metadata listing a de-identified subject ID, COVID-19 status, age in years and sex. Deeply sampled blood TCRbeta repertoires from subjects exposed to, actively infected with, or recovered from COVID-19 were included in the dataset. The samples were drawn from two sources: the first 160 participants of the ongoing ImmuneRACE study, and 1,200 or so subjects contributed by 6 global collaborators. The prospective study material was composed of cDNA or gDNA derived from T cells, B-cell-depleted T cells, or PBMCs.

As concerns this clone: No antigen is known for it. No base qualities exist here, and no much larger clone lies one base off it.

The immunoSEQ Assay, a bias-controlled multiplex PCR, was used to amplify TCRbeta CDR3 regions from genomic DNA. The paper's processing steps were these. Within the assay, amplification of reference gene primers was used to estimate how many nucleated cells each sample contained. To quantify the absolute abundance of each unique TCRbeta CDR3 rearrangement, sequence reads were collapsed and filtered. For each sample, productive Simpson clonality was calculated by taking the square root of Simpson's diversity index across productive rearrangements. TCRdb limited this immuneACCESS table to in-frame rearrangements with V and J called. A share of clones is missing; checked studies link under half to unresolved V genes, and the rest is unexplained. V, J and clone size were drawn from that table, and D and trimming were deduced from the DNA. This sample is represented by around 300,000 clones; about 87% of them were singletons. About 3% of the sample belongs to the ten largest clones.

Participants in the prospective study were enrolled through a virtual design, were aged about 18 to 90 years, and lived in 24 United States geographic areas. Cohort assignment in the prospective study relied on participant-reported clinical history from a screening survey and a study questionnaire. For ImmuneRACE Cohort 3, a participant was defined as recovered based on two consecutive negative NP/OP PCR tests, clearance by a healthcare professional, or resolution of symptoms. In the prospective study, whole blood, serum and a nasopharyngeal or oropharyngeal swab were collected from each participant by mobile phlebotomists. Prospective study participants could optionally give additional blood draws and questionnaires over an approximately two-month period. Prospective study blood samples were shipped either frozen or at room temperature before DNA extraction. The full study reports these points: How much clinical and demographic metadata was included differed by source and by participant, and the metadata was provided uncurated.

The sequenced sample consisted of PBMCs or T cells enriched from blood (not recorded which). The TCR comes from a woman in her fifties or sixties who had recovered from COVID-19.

Read as DNA, the sequence is TGTGCCAGCAGCTTGGCGACTCGGGCAGATACGCAGTATTTT. Translated, this gives CASSLATRADTQYF. This receptor chain uses TRBV7-9 and TRBJ2-3, with no confidently assigned D gene. Including cysteine and phenylalanine, the CDR3 has 14 amino acids. The sequence is cut down to CDR3 DNA, 42 bases in frame from base 1. V is pared back by 3 bases and J by 4 bases, with 11 bases lying between the germline termini. The germline V gene (reference sequence) supplies CDR1 SEHNR and CDR2 FQNEAQ.